This record concerns one T cell receptor beta chain sequence. As to treatment: around 19 received Ad26.COV2.S at low or high dose, single or two shots; several received placebo; per-sample allocation not given. After the first vaccine or placebo injection, samples were drawn on day 63. This sample is drawn from a study of Ad26.COV2.S vaccination and SARS-CoV-2 variants. This CDR3 is 15 amino acids long. Per germline, CDR1 LNHDA and CDR2 SQIVND (reference sequence). V lost 5 bases, J lost 2 bases, and 13 bases lay in between. The assay was immunoSEQ multiplex PCR, and TCRdb's table has in-frame clones only and misses some. The data contain roughly 300,000 clones, 88% of them singletons.

This sequence joins TRBV19 and TRBJ2-4, with a possible D match to TRBD2 (6 bases). This clonotype was obtained from a person between 18 and 65 years old who received the Ad26.COV2.S COVID-19 vaccine or a placebo. Source: peripheral blood, taken in a trial of Ad26.COV2.S vaccine versus placebo. For the CDR3, the DNA is TGTGCCAGTAGTCATGCGGGGCACACCAAAAACATTCAGTACTTC. Amino acid sequence: CASSHAGHTKNIQYF.